Shown below are 13 T cell receptor beta chains from a single sample sequenced in a study of shared clonotypes between healthy human individuals. The table came from immunoSEQ multiplex PCR; TCRdb's copy has only in-frame clones and leaves some out. In the table there are about 1 million clones, roughly 80% of which are singletons. Material for sequencing was memory CD4+ T cells sorted from blood. Subset meaning: CD45RA-negative fraction. The receptor source for this set is a man aged 18 to 29 in good health.

The genes are TRBV19 and TRBJ2-5; D gene unclear. Germline V gene sequence: CDR1 LNHDA, CDR2 SQIVND (reference sequence). Trimming took 6 bases from V and 1 from J, leaving 12 bases between them. The CDR3 sequence is 14 residues long. This CDR3 reads CASRGLFSQETQYF. Here the CDR3 DNA reads TGTGCCAGTAGGGGGTTGTTTTCCCAAGAGACCCAGTACTTC.

The chain is built from TRBV10-3 and TRBJ1-5; D not certain. Germline CDR1 and CDR2: ENHRY and SYGVKD. The length of the CDR3 is 16 residues. Trimming removed 2 bases from V and 2 bases from J, with 13 bases in between. The CDR3 DNA is TGTGCCATCAGTGAGGCGGGGTTTGAACGCAATCAGCCCCAGCATTTT. Protein sequence: CAISEAGFERNQPQHF.

The chain couples TRBV5-1 to TRBJ2-4; D unclear. This CDR3 region has 17 residues. V dropped 0 bases and J dropped 0 bases, with 13 bases sitting between them. Germline V gives CDR1 SGHRS, CDR2 YFSETQ. DNA of the CDR3: TGCGCCAGCAGCTTGGGATCCAATAACCTAGCCAAAAACATTCAGTACTTC. It translates to CASSLGSNNLAKNIQYF. Filled out from reference TRBV5-1 and TRBJ2-4, the complete variable domain reads KAGVTQTPRYLIKTRGQQVTLSCSPISGHRSVSWYQQTPGQGLQFLFEYFSETQRNKGNFPGRFSGRQFSNSRSEMNVSTLELGDSALYLCASSLGSNNLAKNIQYFGAGTRLSVL.

The rearrangement joins TRBV4-2 to TRBJ1-2, with D possibly being TRBD1 (6 bases). Germline CDR1 reads LGHNA; CDR2 reads YNFKEQ. The V end was cut by 5 bases, the J end by 3 bases, with 13 bases between. The CDR3 length is 14 residues. DNA for the CDR3: TGTGCCAGCAGCGCCCGGACAGCGTACTATGGCTACACCTTC. The encoded protein is CASSARTAYYGYTF.

Remarks on this clone: The junction departs from the called germline gene at one end, perhaps through a read error. This chain links TRBV5-5 with TRBJ1-1, with 7 bases identical to TRBD1. This CDR3 has 12 amino acids. The germline V gene has CDR1 SGHKS and CDR2 YYEKEE (reference sequence). Written as DNA, the CDR3 is TGTGCCAGCAGCTTGGAGAACAGGGGACGGATCTTT. Residues: CASSLENRGRIF.

For the CDR3, the DNA is TGTGCCAGCAGCCCAACTTCAGGAAACACCGGGGAGCTGTTTTTT. Translation gives CASSPTSGNTGELFF. The chain combines TRBV7-6 with TRBJ2-2; D ambiguous. The CDR3 totals 15 residues. Between the trimmed V and J ends, which lost 5 bases and 2 bases, there was a span of 12 bases. Looked up from germline, CDR1 is SGHVS and CDR2 is FNYEAQ.

This chain connects TRBV4-1 to TRBJ2-3, with TRBD2 matching over 7 bases. CDR3 length: 16 residues. CDR1 is MGHRA and CDR2 is YSYEKL in the germline V gene. The V gene end was trimmed by 0 bases and the J gene end by 2 bases; junction bases not matched to a gene: 5. This CDR3 is CASSQDSRGDTDTQYF. The DNA of the CDR3 is TGCGCCAGCAGCCAAGATTCCCGGGGGGACACAGATACGCAGTATTTT.

The rearrangement uses TRBV6-1 and TRBJ1-6; perhaps TRBD1 as D (6 bases). The V end lost 2 bases, the J end lost 6 bases, and 11 bases lay between the germline ends. Germline V gene lookup returns CDR1 MNHNS and CDR2 SASEGT. The CDR3 consists of 15 residues. CDR3 region: CASSERDTINSPLHF. In nucleotides, the CDR3 is TGTGCCAGCAGTGAACGGGACACAATTAATTCACCCCTCCACTTT.

For the CDR3, the DNA is TGTGCCAGCAGTTTTGACCTCGGGAGCTACACCTTC. Its translation is CASSFDLGSYTF. The chain uses TRBV2 and TRBJ1-2; D unresolved. The germline gives CDR1 SNHLY, CDR2 FYNNEI. This CDR3 spans 12 amino acids. Trimming removed 5 bases from V and 9 bases from J, with 13 bases in between. The entire variable domain, with the rest obtained from reference TRBV2 and TRBJ1-2, is as follows: EPEVTQTPSHQVTQMGQEVILRCVPISNHLYFYWYRQILGQKVEFLVSFYNNEISEKSEIFDDQFSVERPDGSNFTLKIRSTKLEDSAMYFCASSFDLGSYTFGSGTRLTVV.

This clone is a singleton in its sample. The chain uses TRBV6-6 and TRBJ2-1, with TRBD2 matching 7 bases. With V trimmed by 5 bases and J by 1 base, 2 bases remained unmatched. The length of the CDR3 is 14 residues. Germline V gene lookup returns CDR1 MNHNY and CDR2 SVGAGI (reference sequence). The CDR3 coding sequence is TGTGCCAGCAGTCTAGCGGCTTCCTACAATGAGCAGTTCTTC. Translating it yields CASSLAASYNEQFF.

The chain is built from TRBV29-1 and TRBJ2-5; no definite D call. There are 10 residues in the CDR3. Germline CDR1 reads SQVTM; CDR2 reads ANQGSEA. V was trimmed by 5 bases and J by 5 bases, leaving 6 bases between them. In DNA, the CDR3 is TGCAGCGTTCAAGGGGAGACCCAGTACTTC. Amino acids: CSVQGETQYF.

A single count supports this clone. The genes are TRBV4-1 and TRBJ2-5; TRBD2 might be the D (5 bases). CDR3 length equals 13 residues. Between the trimmed V and J ends, which lost 3 bases and 2 bases, there was a span of 7 bases. Germline values: CDR1 MGHRA, CDR2 YSYEKL. CDR3 region: CASSQGRQETQYF. For the CDR3, the DNA is TGCGCCAGCAGCCAGGGGAGACAAGAGACCCAGTACTTC.

This chain uses TRBV2 with TRBJ2-7; weak D call: TRBD1 (6 bases). The CDR3 has 14 residues. The germline gives CDR1 SNHLY, CDR2 FYNNEI. Trimming cost V 6 bases and J 4 bases, with 16 bases left between them. The CDR3 nucleotides are TGTGCCAGCAGAGAAACCGGGACACTATACGAGCAGTACTTC. Translating it yields CASRETGTLYEQYF.